This is a list of T cell receptor beta chains from one sample in a study of blood T cell repertoires in COVID-19. Generated by immunoSEQ multiplex PCR, the TCRdb table keeps only in-frame clones and is missing some. Of some 290,000 clones in the sample, roughly 89% are singletons; the top ten hold approximately 10%. The sequenced sample consisted of peripheral blood. The receptor source for this set is a woman in her thirties with COVID-19, enrolled during active disease. Both conserved end residues are part of each CDR3. A D gene is named only where the DNA matches it firmly. Size is stated for part of the rows, as once, few or many counts, or as a class when the clone is expanded.

V: TRBV7-9; D: -; size: -; J: TRBJ2-7; DNA: TGTGCCAGCACTCAGCGTGGGCAGGGGTTGAAGCAGTACTTC; CDR3: CASTQRGQGLKQYF
V: TRBV4-1; D: -; size: -; J: TRBJ2-5; DNA: TGCGCCAGCAGCCAAATCCTAGGTATTGCGACCCAGTACTTC; CDR3: CASSQILGIATQYF
V: TRBV5-1; D: -; size: -; J: TRBJ2-2; DNA: TGCGCCAGCAGCTTGTCAACAATCAACACCGGGGAGCTGTTTTTT; CDR3: CASSLSTINTGELFF
V: TRBV19; D: -; size: few; J: TRBJ1-2; DNA: TGTGCCAGTAGTATAGTCCCAGGGGCCTATGGCTACACCTTC; CDR3: CASSIVPGAYGYTF
V: TRBV3-1/TRBV3-2; D: TRBD1; size: once; J: TRBJ1-3; DNA: TGTGCCAGCAGCCACCTGGACAGGGCTGGAAACACCATATATTTT; CDR3: CASSHLDRAGNTIYF
V: TRBV5-5; D: -; size: -; J: TRBJ2-1; DNA: TGTGCCAGCATAAATCGACACTTCTACGACGATGAGCAGTTCTTC; CDR3: CASINRHFYDDEQFF
V: TRBV2; D: -; size: -; J: TRBJ2-3; DNA: TGTGCCAGCAGTAGCCCAGGGGCGGATACGCAGTATTTT; CDR3: CASSSPGADTQYF
V: TRBV19; D: TRBD2; size: -; J: TRBJ2-7; DNA: TGTGCCAGTAGCACCGGGAGGCCCCTTTACGAGCAGTACTTC; CDR3: CASSTGRPLYEQYF
V: TRBV2; D: -; size: -; J: TRBJ1-1; DNA: TGTGCCAGCAGTGTCGGTCCCGGTTGGAGTAATTCTGAAGCTTTCTTT; CDR3: CASSVGPGWSNSEAFF
V: TRBV10-3; D: TRBD1; size: -; J: TRBJ1-3; DNA: TGTGCCATCAGTGAGGCTATTGACAGGGTCGTTGGAAACACCATATATTTT; CDR3: CAISEAIDRVVGNTIYF
V: TRBV7-9; D: -; size: -; J: TRBJ2-5; DNA: TGTGCCAGCAGCTTAGCGGGAGTCCAAGAGACCCAGTACTTC; CDR3: CASSLAGVQETQYF
V: TRBV5-1; D: TRBD1; size: -; J: TRBJ1-2; DNA: TGCGCCAGCAGCTTGGGGGACAGGGTTCGAGGCTACACCTTC; CDR3: CASSLGDRVRGYTF
V: TRBV5-1; D: TRBD1; size: -; J: TRBJ1-6; DNA: TGCGCCAGCAGCGTCGGACAGGCGAATTCACCCCTCCACTTT; CDR3: CASSVGQANSPLHF